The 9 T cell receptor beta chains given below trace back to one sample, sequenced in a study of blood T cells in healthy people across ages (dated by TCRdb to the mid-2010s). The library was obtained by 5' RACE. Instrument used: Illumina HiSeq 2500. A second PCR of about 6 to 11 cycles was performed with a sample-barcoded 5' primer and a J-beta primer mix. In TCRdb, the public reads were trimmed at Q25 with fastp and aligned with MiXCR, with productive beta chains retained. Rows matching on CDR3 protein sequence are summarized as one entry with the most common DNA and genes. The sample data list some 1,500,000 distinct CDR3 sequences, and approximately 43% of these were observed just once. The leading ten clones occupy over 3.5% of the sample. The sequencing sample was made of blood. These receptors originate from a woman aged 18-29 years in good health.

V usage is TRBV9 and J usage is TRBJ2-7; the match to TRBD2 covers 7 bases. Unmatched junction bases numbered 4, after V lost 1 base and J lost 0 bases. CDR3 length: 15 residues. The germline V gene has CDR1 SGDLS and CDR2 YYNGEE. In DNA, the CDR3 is TGTGCCAGCAGCGTACTGGCTAGCGGCTCCTACGAGCAGTACTTC. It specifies CASSVLASGSYEQYF.

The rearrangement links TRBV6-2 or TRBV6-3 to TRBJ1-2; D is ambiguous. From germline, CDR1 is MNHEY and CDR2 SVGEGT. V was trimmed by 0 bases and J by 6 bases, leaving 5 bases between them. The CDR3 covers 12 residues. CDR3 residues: CASSYSNHGYTF. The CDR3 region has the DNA TGTGCCAGCAGTTACTCAAATCATGGCTACACCTTC.

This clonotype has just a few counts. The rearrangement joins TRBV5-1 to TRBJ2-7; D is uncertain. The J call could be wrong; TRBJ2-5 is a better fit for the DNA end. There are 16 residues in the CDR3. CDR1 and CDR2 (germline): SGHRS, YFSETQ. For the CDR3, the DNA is TGCGCCAGCAGCTCCGACTCCCCGAGTAGATCAGAGACCCAGTACTTC. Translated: CASSSDSPSRSETQYF.

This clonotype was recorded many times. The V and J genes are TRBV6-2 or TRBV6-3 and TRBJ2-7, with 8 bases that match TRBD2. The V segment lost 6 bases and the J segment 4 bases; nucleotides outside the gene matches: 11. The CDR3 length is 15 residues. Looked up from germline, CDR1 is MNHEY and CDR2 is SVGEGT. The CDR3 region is CASSLAGTRSYEQYF. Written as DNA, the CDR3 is TGTGCCAGCAGCCTCGCCGGGACTAGAAGTTACGAGCAGTACTTC.

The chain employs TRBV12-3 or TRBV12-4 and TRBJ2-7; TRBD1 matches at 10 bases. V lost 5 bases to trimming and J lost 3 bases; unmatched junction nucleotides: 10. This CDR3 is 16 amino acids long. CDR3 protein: CASSETGTGAFYEQYF. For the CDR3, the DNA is TGTGCCAGCAGTGAGACCGGGACAGGGGCTTTCTACGAGCAGTACTTC.

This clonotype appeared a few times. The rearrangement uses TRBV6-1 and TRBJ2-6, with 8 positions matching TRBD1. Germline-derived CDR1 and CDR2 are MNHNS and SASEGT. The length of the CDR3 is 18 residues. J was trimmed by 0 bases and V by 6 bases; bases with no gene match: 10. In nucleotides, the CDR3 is TGTGCCAGCAGAGCTACTGGGACAGGTCTCTCTGGGGCCAACGTCCTGACTTTC. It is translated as CASRATGTGLSGANVLTF.

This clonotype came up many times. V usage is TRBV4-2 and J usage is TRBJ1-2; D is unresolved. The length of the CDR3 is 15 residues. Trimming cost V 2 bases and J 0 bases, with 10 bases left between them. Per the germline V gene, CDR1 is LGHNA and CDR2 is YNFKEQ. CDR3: CASSQLQRTNYGYTF. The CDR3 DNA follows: TGTGCCAGCAGCCAACTCCAGCGAACTAACTATGGCTACACCTTC.

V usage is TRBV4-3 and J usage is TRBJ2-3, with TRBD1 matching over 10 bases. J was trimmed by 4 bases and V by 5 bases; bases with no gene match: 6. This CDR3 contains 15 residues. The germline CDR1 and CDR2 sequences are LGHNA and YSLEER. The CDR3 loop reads CASSREDRGADTQYF. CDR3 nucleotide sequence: TGCGCCAGCAGCAGGGAGGACAGGGGGGCAGATACGCAGTATTTT.

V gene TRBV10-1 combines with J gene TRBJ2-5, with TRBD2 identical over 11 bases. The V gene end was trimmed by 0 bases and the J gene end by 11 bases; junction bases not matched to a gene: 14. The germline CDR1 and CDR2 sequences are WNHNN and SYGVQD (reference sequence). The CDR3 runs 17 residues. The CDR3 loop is CASSESTLAGGSNEQYF. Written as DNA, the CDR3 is TGCGCCAGCAGTGAGTCGACGTTAGCGGGGGGGAGCAATGAGCAGTACTTC.